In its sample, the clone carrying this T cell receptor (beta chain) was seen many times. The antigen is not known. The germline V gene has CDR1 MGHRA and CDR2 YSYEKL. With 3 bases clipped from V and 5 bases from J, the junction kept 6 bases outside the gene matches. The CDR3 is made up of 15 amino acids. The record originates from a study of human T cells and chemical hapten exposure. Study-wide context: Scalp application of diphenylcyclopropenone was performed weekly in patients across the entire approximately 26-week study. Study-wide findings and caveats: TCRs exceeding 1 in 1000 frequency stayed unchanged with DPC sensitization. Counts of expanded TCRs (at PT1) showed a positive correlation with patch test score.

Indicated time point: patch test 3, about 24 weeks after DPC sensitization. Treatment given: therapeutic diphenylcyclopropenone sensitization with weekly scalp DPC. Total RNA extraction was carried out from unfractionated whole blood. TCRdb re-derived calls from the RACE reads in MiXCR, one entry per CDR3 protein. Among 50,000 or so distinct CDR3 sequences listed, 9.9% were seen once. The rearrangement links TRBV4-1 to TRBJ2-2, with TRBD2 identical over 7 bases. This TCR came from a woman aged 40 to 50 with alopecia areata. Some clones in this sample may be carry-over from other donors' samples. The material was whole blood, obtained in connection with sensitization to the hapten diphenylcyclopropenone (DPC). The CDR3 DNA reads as TGCGCCAGCAGCCATCCGGGGGGACGAACCGGGGAGCTGTTTTTT. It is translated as CASSHPGGRTGELFF.